Presented here are 25 T cell receptor beta chains from one specimen sequenced in a study of T-cell reconstitution after alpha-beta-depleted transplantation in children. Unique molecular identifiers featured in how the TCRbeta library was prepared. MiXCR, run by TCRdb on the PCR reads, gives a single entry per CDR3 protein. The sample lists hundreds of thousands of distinct CDR3 sequences; roughly 23% were seen once. Specimen: PBMCs, collected before TCRalphabeta/CD19-depleted stem cell transplant. Receptors were obtained from a girl under 10 years old with Fanconi anemia, due to receive a stem cell transplant.

This clonotype was seen a few times. The chain employs TRBV12-3 or TRBV12-4 and TRBJ2-1; 11 nucleotides align to TRBD2. The CDR3 extends over 15 amino acids. Trimming took 3 bases from V and 7 from J; bases not matched to a gene: 5. This CDR3 reads CASSFTSGSVNEQFF. The CDR3 region has the DNA TGTGCCAGCAGTTTCACTAGCGGGAGCGTAAATGAGCAGTTCTTC.

This clonotype was counted between two and nine times. The chain employs TRBV29-1 and TRBJ2-3, with 7 bases aligning to TRBD1. The V and J ends lost 7 bases and 2 bases, in that order; junction bases with no gene match: 6. The CDR3 totals 13 residues. CDR1 is SQVTM, CDR2 ANQGSEA, per germline. The CDR3 DNA is TGCAGCGCTAGGGGACAGTACACAGATACGCAGTATTTT. Translated, it gives CSARGQYTDTQYF.

This clonotype was observed a few times. This chain connects TRBV5-1 to TRBJ2-7, with TRBD2 identical over 12 bases. Trimming at V came to 1 base and at J to 2 bases, leaving 4 bases not matched to a gene. The CDR3 covers 16 residues. Germline-derived CDR1 and CDR2 are SGHRS and YFSETQ. CDR3 in DNA: TGCGCCAGCAGCTTGAGTGCTAGCGGGGGGGCCTACGAGCAGTACTTC. Residues: CASSLSASGGAYEQYF.

A word on this clonotype: This sequence may be a read error, since a much larger clone differs from it by one base. The rearrangement joins TRBV5-6 to TRBJ2-1, with 7 bases matching TRBD2. The CDR3 consists of 16 residues. Trimming at V came to 3 bases and at J to 5 bases, leaving 11 bases not matched to a gene. The germline V gene has CDR1 SGHDT and CDR2 YYEEEE. The CDR3 here is CASSYRGASGHNEQFF. In nucleotides, the CDR3 is TGTGCCAGCAGCTACCGCGGGGCTAGCGGACACAATGAGCAGTTCTTC.

This clonotype was counted a few times. V is TRBV20-1 and J is TRBJ2-7; 9 positions match TRBD2. CDR1 is DFQATT and CDR2 is SNEGSKA in the germline V gene (reference sequence). CDR3 length: 15 amino acids. Losses at the gene ends were 0 bases for V and 3 bases for J; bases not matched to a gene: 6. The chain's CDR3 is CSARDVASGIYEQYF. CDR3 DNA: TGCAGTGCTAGAGACGTGGCTAGCGGGATCTACGAGCAGTACTTC.

The CDR3, as DNA: TGTGCCAGCAGCTCGACAGGGCCCCTCGGTGACAATGAGCAGTTCTTC. It yields the protein CASSSTGPLGDNEQFF. J is TRBJ2-1 and V is TRBV7-3; 7 bases are shared with TRBD1. This CDR3 has 16 amino acids. The V and J ends lost 4 bases and 5 bases, in that order; junction bases with no gene match: 11. Per the germline V gene, CDR1 is SGHTA and CDR2 is FQGTGA.

This clonotype was observed many times. The CDR3 loop reads CSAPTGTDTEAFF. CDR3 DNA: TGCAGTGCCCCCACAGGGACCGACACTGAAGCTTTCTTT. This rearrangement joins TRBV20-1 to TRBJ1-1, with D maybe TRBD1 (6 bases). Per the germline V gene, CDR1 is DFQATT and CDR2 is SNEGSKA (reference sequence). This CDR3 has 13 amino acids. Trimming took 6 bases from V and 3 from J, leaving 14 bases between them.

The gene calls are TRBV20-1 and TRBJ1-4, with a weak D call TRBD1 (6 bases). V lost 7 bases, J lost 10 bases, and 19 bases lay in between. This CDR3 contains 13 residues. The germline CDR1 and CDR2 sequences are DFQATT and SNEGSKA (reference sequence). The DNA of the CDR3 is TGCAGTGTATACGCTAACCAAGGGGGAAAACTGTTTTTT. Protein: CSVYANQGGKLFF.

This clonotype came up many times. The chain employs TRBV20-1 and TRBJ2-5; D gene unclear. The V end was cut by 7 bases, the J end by 4 bases, with 7 bases between. The germline V gene has CDR1 DFQATT and CDR2 SNEGSKA (reference sequence). The CDR3 is made up of 10 amino acids. The CDR3 DNA is TGCAGTGGCGCAAGAGAGACCCAGTACTTC. Its protein is CSGARETQYF.

Many counts were recorded for this clonotype. The rearrangement joins TRBV20-1 to TRBJ2-1, with 7 positions matching TRBD1. The CDR3 is 15 residues long. Germline V gives CDR1 DFQATT, CDR2 SNEGSKA (reference sequence). V trimming: 0 bases; J trimming: 4 bases; junction bases outside the gene matches: 6. The CDR3 nucleotides are TGCAGTGCTAGAGATCGGGACAGACCTTACAATGAGCAGTTCTTC. Translation gives CSARDRDRPYNEQFF.

The chain has TRBV10-3 and TRBJ1-1; D possibly corresponds to TRBD1 (5 bases). Germline-derived CDR1 and CDR2 are ENHRY and SYGVKD. This CDR3 has 16 residues. V was shortened by 5 bases and J by 6 bases, with 22 bases between the two germline ends. This CDR3 is CAISYTGTPGTSEAFF. CDR3 DNA: TGTGCCATCAGTTATACCGGGACGCCAGGTACGTCTGAAGCTTTCTTT.

This rearrangement joins TRBV27 to TRBJ2-5; D perhaps matches TRBD2 (6 bases). Germline V lookup: CDR1 MNHEY, CDR2 SMNVEV (reference sequence). This CDR3 comprises 14 residues. V lost 5 bases and J lost 6, with 16 bases in between. DNA for the CDR3: TGTGCCAGCAGTCTGGTCGGAGGGGAAAAGACCCAGTACTTC. Translated: CASSLVGGEKTQYF.

This clonotype has more than one count but fewer than ten. The chain couples TRBV7-2 to TRBJ2-3; 7 bases fit TRBD2. V shed 2 bases, J shed 1 base, and the junction held 9 bases outside the gene matches. This CDR3 has 17 residues. CDR1 and CDR2 (germline): SGHTA, FQGNSA. The CDR3 region has the DNA TGTGCCAGCAGCTTATGGACCGGGAGGTTGGGCACAGATACGCAGTATTTT. This codes for CASSLWTGRLGTDTQYF.

This clonotype showed up just a few times. The chain combines TRBV5-1 with TRBJ2-5; TRBD1 might be the D (5 bases). CDR1 SGHRS and CDR2 YFSETQ come from the germline V gene. Deletions cut 0 bases from V and 2 bases from J, with 11 bases between. This CDR3 is 15 amino acids long. The CDR3 reads CASSLGVHRQETQYF. The CDR3 region has the DNA TGCGCCAGCAGCTTGGGAGTGCACAGGCAAGAGACCCAGTACTTC.

This clonotype was counted between two and nine times. This chain connects TRBV9 to TRBJ2-5, with 7 bases that match TRBD2. This CDR3 spans 16 amino acids. The germline CDR1 and CDR2 sequences are SGDLS and YYNGEE. J lost 2 bases, V lost 0 bases, and 7 bases had no gene match. CDR3 sequence reads: CASSVAHGGGQETQYF. In DNA, the CDR3 is TGTGCCAGCAGCGTAGCGCATGGCGGGGGACAAGAGACCCAGTACTTC.

J is TRBJ2-3 and V is TRBV28; maybe TRBD1 (6 bases). The V gene's germline CDR1 is MDHEN and CDR2 SYDVKM. The CDR3 has 13 amino acids. Trimming left V 6 bases short and J 2 bases short, with 9 bases between. CDR3 in amino acids: CASSGTPTDTQYF. CDR3 sequence (DNA): TGTGCCAGCAGCGGGACACCCACAGATACGCAGTATTTT.

V and J are TRBV20-1 and TRBJ2-7, with D unclear. This CDR3 is 13 amino acids long. The ends were cut back, 5 bases at V and 3 bases at J, with 14 bases in the middle. Germline V CDR1 and CDR2: DFQATT, SNEGSKA (reference sequence). The CDR3 region is CSALASGNYEQYF. CDR3 bases: TGCAGTGCTTTAGCCTCCGGTAACTACGAGCAGTACTTC.

A few counts support this clonotype. The chain links TRBV28 to TRBJ2-5, with 7 nucleotides matching TRBD2. The J segment lost 5 bases and the V segment lost 5 bases, leaving 11 bases of the junction unmatched. The CDR3 spans 15 residues. Germline V gene lookup returns CDR1 MDHEN and CDR2 SYDVKM. CDR3 in amino acids: CASSPLGGFSETQYF. In DNA, the CDR3 is TGTGCCAGCAGTCCCTTGGGAGGGTTTAGTGAGACCCAGTACTTC.

This chain links TRBV20-1 with TRBJ1-5, with D possibly TRBD1 on 5 matching bases. The germline V gene encodes CDR1 DFQATT and CDR2 SNEGSKA (reference sequence). The CDR3 contains 17 residues. Trimming removed 0 bases at V and 1 base at J, with 16 bases between. CDR3 DNA sequence: TGCAGTGCTAGAGATTGGGGGACCGGGCCAAGCAATCAGCCCCAGCATTTT. Translating it yields CSARDWGTGPSNQPQHF.

This clonotype came up a few times. The gene calls are TRBV24-1 and TRBJ1-2, with D uncertain. From germline, CDR1 is KGHDR and CDR2 SFDVKD. The V end lost 5 bases, the J end lost 4 bases, and 7 bases lay between the germline ends. This CDR3 region has 12 residues. CDR3 in DNA: TGTGCCACCAGTGTTTACGGCTATGGCTACACCTTC. This codes for CATSVYGYGYTF.

CDR3 DNA: TGCAGTGCTGATGACAGGGAAAGGACCGGGGAGCTGTTTTTT. Encoded protein: CSADDRERTGELFF. The chain combines TRBV20-1 with TRBJ2-2, with TRBD1 matching over 7 bases. This CDR3 spans 14 amino acids. Trimming took 5 bases from V and 5 from J; bases not matched to a gene: 8. CDR1 and CDR2 (germline): DFQATT, SNEGSKA (reference sequence).

The chain combines TRBV7-9 with TRBJ2-3; D possibly corresponds to TRBD2 (6 bases). In germline, CDR1 is SEHNR, CDR2 FQNEAQ (reference sequence). V lost 7 bases to trimming and J lost 1 base, with 9 bases between them. CDR3 size: 13 residues. CDR3 DNA: TGTGCCAGCAAGGCTAGCGGCACAGATACGCAGTATTTT. Its translation: CASKASGTDTQYF. Complete variable domain (other parts from reference TRBV7-9 and TRBJ2-3): DTGVSQNPRHKITKRGQNVTFRCDPISEHNRLYWYRQTLGQGPEFLTYFQNEAQLEKSRLLSDRFSAERPKGSFSTLEIQRTEQGDSAMYLCASKASGTDTQYFGPGTRLTVL.

In its sample, this clonotype was seen a few times. V gene TRBV20-1 combines with J gene TRBJ2-2; 14 nucleotides line up with TRBD2. Trimming took 3 bases from V and 6 from J; bases not matched to a gene: 3. The CDR3 sequence is 15 residues long. Germline CDR1 is DFQATT and CDR2 is SNEGSKA (reference sequence). As DNA, the CDR3 is TGCAGTGCTAGCCGACTAGCGGGGGGGCCCGGGGAGCTGTTTTTT. Residues: CSASRLAGGPGELFF.

This clonotype occurred many times. The rearrangement joins TRBV6-2 or TRBV6-3 to TRBJ2-3; the D is unclear. Trimming cost V 4 bases and J 2 bases, with 13 bases left between them. The CDR3 has 15 amino acids. Germline CDR1 is MNHEY and CDR2 is SVGEGT. The CDR3 sequence: CASSWFGSVTDTQYF. The CDR3 bases are TGTGCCAGCAGTTGGTTCGGATCCGTCACAGATACGCAGTATTTT.

The rearrangement joins TRBV5-1 to TRBJ2-7, with TRBD1 matching over 10 bases. J gave up 5 bases and V 0 bases, and 8 bases lay outside the gene matches. The CDR3 contains 16 residues. CDR1 and CDR2 (germline): SGHRS, YFSETQ. Written as DNA, the CDR3 is TGCGCCAGCAGCTTGGTGCCGATTGGGACAGGGGACGAGCAGTACTTC. This sequence encodes CASSLVPIGTGDEQYF.